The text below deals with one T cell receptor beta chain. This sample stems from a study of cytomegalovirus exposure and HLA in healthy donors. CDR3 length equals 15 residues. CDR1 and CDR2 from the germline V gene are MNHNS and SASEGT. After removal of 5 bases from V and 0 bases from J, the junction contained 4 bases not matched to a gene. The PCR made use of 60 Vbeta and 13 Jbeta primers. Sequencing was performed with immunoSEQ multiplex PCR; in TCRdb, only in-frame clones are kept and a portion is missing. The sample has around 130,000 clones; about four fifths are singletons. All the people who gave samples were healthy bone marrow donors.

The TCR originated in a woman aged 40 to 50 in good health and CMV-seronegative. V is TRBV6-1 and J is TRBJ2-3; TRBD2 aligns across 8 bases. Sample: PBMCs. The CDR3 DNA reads TGTGCCAGCAGTAAACTAGCGGAGAGCACAGATACGCAGTATTTT. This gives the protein CASSKLAESTDTQYF.